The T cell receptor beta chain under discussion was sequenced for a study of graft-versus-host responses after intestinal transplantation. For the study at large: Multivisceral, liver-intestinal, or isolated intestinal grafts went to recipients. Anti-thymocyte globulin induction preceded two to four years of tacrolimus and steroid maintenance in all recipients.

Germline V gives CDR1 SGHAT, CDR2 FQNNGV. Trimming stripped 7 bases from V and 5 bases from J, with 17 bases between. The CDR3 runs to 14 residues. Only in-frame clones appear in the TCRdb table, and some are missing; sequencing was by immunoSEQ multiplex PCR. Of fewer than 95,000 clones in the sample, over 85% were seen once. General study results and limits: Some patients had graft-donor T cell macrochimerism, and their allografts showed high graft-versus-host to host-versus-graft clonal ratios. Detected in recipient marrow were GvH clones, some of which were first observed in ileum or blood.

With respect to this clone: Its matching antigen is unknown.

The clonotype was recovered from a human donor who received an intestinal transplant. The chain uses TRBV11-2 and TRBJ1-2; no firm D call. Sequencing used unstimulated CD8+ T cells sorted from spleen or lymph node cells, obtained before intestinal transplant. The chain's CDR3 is CASIPNPGPYGYTF. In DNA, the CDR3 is TGTGCCAGCATCCCTAATCCCGGTCCTTATGGCTACACCTTC.